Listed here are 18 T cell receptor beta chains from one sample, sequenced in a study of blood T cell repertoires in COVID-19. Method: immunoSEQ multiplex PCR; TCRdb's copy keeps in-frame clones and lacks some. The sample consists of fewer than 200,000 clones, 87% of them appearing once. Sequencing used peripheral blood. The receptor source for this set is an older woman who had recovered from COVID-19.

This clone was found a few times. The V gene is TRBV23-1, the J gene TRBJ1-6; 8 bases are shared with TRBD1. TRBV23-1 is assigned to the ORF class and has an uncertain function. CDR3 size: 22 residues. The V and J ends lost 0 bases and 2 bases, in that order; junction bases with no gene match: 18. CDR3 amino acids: CASSQSRLRQGTVCPYNSPLHF. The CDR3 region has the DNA TGCGCCAGCAGTCAATCGAGACTAAGACAGGGGACAGTTTGCCCCTATAATTCACCCCTCCACTTT.

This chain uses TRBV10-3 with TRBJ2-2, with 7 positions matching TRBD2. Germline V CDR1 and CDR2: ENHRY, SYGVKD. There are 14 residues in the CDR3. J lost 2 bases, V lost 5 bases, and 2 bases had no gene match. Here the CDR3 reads CAISMTSNTGELFF. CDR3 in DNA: TGTGCCATCAGTATGACTAGCAACACCGGGGAGCTGTTTTTT.

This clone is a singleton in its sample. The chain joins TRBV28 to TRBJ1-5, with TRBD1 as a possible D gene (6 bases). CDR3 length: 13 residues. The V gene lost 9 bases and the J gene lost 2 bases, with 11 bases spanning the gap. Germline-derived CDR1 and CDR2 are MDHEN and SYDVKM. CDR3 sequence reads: CASLGGGNQPQHF. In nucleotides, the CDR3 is TGTGCCAGTTTAGGGGGAGGCAATCAGCCCCAGCATTTT.

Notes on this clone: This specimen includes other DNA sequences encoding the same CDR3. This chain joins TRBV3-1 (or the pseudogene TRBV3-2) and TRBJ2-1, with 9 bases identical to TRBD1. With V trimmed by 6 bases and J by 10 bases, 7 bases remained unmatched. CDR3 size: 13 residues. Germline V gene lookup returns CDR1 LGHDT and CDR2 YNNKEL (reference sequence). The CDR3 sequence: CASSPGQGLEQFF. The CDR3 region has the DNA TGTGCCAGCAGTCCGGGACAGGGTTTAGAGCAGTTCTTC.

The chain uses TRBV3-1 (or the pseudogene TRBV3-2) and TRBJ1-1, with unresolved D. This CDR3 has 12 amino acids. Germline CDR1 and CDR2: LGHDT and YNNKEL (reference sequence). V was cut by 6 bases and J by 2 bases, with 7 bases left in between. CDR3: CASSLPNTEAFF. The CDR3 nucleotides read TGTGCCAGCAGTCTACCCAACACTGAAGCTTTCTTT.

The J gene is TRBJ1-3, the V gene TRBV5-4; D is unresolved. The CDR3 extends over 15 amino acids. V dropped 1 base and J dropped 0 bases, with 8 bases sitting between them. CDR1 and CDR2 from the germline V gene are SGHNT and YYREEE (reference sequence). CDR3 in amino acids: CASSLFSSSGNTIYF. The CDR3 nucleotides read TGTGCCAGCAGCTTGTTCTCGAGCTCTGGAAACACCATATATTTT.

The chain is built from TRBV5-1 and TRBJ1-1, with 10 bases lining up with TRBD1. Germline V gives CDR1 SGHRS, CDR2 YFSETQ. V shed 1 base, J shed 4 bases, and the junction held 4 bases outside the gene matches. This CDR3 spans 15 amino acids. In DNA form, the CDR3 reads TGCGCCAGCAGCTTGTCAGGGACAGGGGCCACTGAAGCTTTCTTT. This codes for CASSLSGTGATEAFF.

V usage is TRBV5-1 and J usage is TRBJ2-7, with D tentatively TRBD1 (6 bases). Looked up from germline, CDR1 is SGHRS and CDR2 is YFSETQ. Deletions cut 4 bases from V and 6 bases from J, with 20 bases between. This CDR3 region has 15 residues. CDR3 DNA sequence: TGCGCCAGCAGCAATTTGGGGGTTGGGGGCTTCGAGCAGTACTTC. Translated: CASSNLGVGGFEQYF.

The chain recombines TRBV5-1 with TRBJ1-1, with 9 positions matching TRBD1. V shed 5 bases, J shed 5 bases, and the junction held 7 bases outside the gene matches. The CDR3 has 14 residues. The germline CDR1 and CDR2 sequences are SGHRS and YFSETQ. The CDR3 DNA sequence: TGCGCCAGCAGATCACAGGGGGCAGGAACTGAAGCTTTCTTT. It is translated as CASRSQGAGTEAFF.

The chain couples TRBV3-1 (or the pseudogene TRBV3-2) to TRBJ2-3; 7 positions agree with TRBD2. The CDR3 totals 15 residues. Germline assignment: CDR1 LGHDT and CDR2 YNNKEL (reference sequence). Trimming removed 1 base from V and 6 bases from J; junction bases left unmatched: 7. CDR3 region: CASSQGPGGGDTQYF. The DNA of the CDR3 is TGTGCCAGCAGCCAAGGCCCGGGGGGTGGCGATACGCAGTATTTT.

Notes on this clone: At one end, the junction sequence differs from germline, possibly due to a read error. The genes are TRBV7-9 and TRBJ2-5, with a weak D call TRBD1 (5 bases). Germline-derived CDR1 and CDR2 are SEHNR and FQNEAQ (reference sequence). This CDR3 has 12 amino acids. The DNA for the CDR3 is TGTGCCAGCAGCGCCAACCCGGACAATCAGGACTTC. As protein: CASSANPDNQDF.

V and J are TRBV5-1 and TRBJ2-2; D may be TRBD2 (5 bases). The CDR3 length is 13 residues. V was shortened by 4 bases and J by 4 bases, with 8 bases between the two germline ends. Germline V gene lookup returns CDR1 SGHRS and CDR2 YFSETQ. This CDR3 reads CASSVTSTGELFF. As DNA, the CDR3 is TGCGCCAGCAGCGTCACTAGCACCGGGGAGCTGTTTTTT.

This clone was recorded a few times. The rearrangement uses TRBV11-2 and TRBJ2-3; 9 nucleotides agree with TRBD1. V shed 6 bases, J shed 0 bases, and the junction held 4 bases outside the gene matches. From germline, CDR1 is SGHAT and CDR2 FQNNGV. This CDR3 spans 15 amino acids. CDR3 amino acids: CASRYRGHSTDTQYF. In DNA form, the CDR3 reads TGTGCCAGCAGGTACAGGGGGCACAGCACAGATACGCAGTATTTT. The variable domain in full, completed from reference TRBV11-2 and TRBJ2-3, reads EAGVAQSPRYKIIEKRQSVAFWCNPISGHATLYWYQQILGQGPKLLIQFQNNGVVDDSQLPKDRFSAERLKGVDSTLKIQPAKLEDSAVYLCASRYRGHSTDTQYFGPGTRLTVL.

CDR3 sequence: CASSQGGSTDTQYF. The CDR3 coding sequence is TGTGCCAGCAGTCAGGGAGGGAGCACAGATACGCAGTATTTT. The chain is built from TRBV25-1 and TRBJ2-3, with 7 bases identical to TRBD2. The CDR3 extends over 14 amino acids. Germline V gives CDR1 MGHDK, CDR2 SYGVNS. The ends lost 5 bases at V and 0 bases at J; junction bases unmatched: 2.

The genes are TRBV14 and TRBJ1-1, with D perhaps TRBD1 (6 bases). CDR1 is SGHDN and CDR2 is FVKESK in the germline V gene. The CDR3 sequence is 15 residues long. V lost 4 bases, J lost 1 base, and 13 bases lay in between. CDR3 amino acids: CASSRVRGWNTEAFF. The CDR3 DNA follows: TGTGCCAGCAGCCGAGTCAGGGGTTGGAACACTGAAGCTTTCTTT.

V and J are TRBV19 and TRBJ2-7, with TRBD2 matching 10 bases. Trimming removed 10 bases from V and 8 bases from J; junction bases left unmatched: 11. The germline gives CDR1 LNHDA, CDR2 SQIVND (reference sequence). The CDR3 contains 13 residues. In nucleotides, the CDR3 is TGTGCCACCTCTAGCGGGGGAGAAGGAAAGCAGTACTTC. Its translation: CATSSGGEGKQYF.

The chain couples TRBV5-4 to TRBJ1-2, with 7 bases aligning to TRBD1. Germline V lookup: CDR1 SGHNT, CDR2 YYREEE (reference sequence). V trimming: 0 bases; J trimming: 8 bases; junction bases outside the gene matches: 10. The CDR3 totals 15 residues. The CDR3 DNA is TGTGCCAGCAGCTTGGGACAGGGCGACCAGGAAGGCTACACCTTC. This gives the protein CASSLGQGDQEGYTF. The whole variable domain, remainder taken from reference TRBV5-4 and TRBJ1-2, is ETGVTQSPTHLIKTRGQQVTLRCSSQSGHNTVSWYQQALGQGPQFIFQYYREEENGRGNFPPRFSGLQFPNYSSELNVNALELDDSALYLCASSLGQGDQEGYTFGSGTRLTVV.

Here the CDR3 reads CASSPNRDRANTEAFF. The CDR3 coding sequence is TGTGCCAGTAGTCCCAACCGGGACAGGGCTAACACTGAAGCTTTCTTT. The rearrangement links TRBV19 to TRBJ1-1; 9 bases line up with TRBD1. The germline gives CDR1 LNHDA, CDR2 SQIVND (reference sequence). Losses at the gene ends were 5 bases for V and 2 bases for J; bases not matched to a gene: 9. This CDR3 region has 16 residues.